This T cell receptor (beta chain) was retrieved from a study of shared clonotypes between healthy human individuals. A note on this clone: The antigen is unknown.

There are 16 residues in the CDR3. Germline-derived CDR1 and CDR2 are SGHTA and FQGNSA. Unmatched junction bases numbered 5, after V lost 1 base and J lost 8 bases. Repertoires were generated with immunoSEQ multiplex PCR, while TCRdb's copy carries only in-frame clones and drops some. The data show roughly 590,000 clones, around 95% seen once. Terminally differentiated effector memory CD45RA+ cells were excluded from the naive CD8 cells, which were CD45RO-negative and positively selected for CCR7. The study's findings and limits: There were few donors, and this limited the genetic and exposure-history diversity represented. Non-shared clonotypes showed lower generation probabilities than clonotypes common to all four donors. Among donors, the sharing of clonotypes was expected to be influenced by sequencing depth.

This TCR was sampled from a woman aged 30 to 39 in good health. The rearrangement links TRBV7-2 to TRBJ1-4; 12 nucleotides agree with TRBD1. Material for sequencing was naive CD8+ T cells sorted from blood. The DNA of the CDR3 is TGTGCCAGCAGCTTAGGGGGACAGGGGGCAGGGGAAAAACTGTTTTTT. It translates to CASSLGGQGAGEKLFF.